The clone carrying this T cell receptor beta chain was recorded a few times. Its antigen is unidentified. Vbeta (60) and Jbeta (13) primers were used in the PCR. The table came from immunoSEQ multiplex PCR; TCRdb's copy has only in-frame clones and leaves some out. The sample has some 180,000 clones, more than 75% seen once. This CDR3 has 13 residues. The trim removed 1 base at V and 5 bases at J, leaving 1 base unmatched. Germline lookup yields CDR1 SGHTA and CDR2 FQGTGA. These data come from a study of cytomegalovirus exposure and HLA in healthy donors. Whole-study findings and limits: Most TCR beta V segments were productive about 87% or about 30% of the time in an earlier analysis. V- and J-gene trimming of TCR beta was linked (in a later analysis) to a missense DCLRE1C variant. In vitro confirmation showed a few CMV-associated chains to be CMV antigen specific.

This clonotype was sampled from a woman aged 30 to 39 in good health and CMV-seropositive. The sequenced sample consisted of PBMCs. The chain employs TRBV7-3 and TRBJ2-5; TRBD2 matches at 7 bases. Here the CDR3 DNA reads TGTGCCAGCAGCTTAAGCGGGGGTGAGACCCAGTACTTC. This translates into CASSLSGGETQYF.